This T cell receptor beta chain came from a study of T-cell memory formation after mild COVID-19. From the 5' RACE reads, TCRdb called clonotypes with MiXCR, one entry per CDR3 protein. The table has tens of thousands of distinct CDR3 sequences, roughly 25% seen once. Findings of the study overall: Contracting clones, day 15 to 85, had balanced CD4/CD8, and later expanders favored CD4+. Cross-reactive memory seemingly joined, as some responding clones were found in pre-infection memory.

The CDR3 has 14 amino acids. V was cut by 4 bases and J by 4 bases, with 10 bases left in between. The germline gives CDR1 LGHDT, CDR2 YNNKEL (reference sequence). Remarks on this clonotype: What it binds is not known.

The chain is built from TRBV3-1 and TRBJ2-2; D call uncertain. The specimen sequenced was PBMCs or a T cell subset sorted from them (not recorded which). The source is a man aged 18-30 years who had mild COVID-19 (a few samples of this study predate the infection). Cell type and time point are not known. The CDR3 nucleotides are TGTGCCAGCAGCCGAAGAACAGCCACCGGGGAGCTGTTTTTT. Amino acids: CASSRRTATGELFF.